The 14 T cell receptor beta chains given below trace back to one sample, sequenced in a study of STAT5B mutations in CD4+ large granular lymphocyte leukemia (dated 2022 in TCRdb). Libraries were made using the immunoSEQ multiplex PCR assay. The table comes from immuneACCESS by way of TCRdb, which keeps in-frame sequences with V and J called. Part of the clones is missing from these tables; in studies checked, under half for an unresolved V gene and the rest for unknown reasons. The table for this sample lists 30,000 to 35,000 clones; 69% of them were counted only once. The top ten clones comprise 2.5% to 3% of the sample. The sequenced material came from CD4+ T cells from blood buffy coats. Every receptor here comes from a human donor in good health.

J is TRBJ2-7 and V is TRBV7-2; D may correspond to TRBD1 or TRBD2 (5 bases each). This CDR3 region has 15 residues. The ends were cut back, 5 bases at V and 5 bases at J, with 19 bases in the middle. Germline values: CDR1 SGHTA, CDR2 FQGNSA. The CDR3 spells CASSPTSGARDEQYF. The CDR3 DNA sequence: TGTGCCAGCAGCCCTACGTCTGGGGCGCGGGACGAGCAGTACTTC.

This clone appeared once. This chain joins TRBV27 and TRBJ1-1; D is possibly TRBD1 (5 bases). The CDR3 covers 13 residues. Germline V lookup: CDR1 MNHEY, CDR2 SMNVEV (reference sequence). V was trimmed by 8 bases and J by 2 bases, leaving 12 bases between them. The CDR3 region has the DNA TGTGCCAGCGCCTTCAGGGATAACACTGAAGCTTTCTTT. Encoded protein: CASAFRDNTEAFF.

CDR3 protein: CASSLVEPRLSGNTIYF. In DNA, the CDR3 is TGTGCCAGCAGCTTAGTTGAACCCCGACTCTCTGGAAACACCATATATTTT. J is TRBJ1-3 and V is TRBV7-2; D unclear. V was pared by 1 base and J by 0 bases, with 13 bases between. The CDR3 sequence is 17 residues long. The germline CDR1 and CDR2 sequences are SGHTA and FQGNSA.

This clone was seen only a few times. The rearrangement joins TRBV9 to TRBJ1-1; possibly TRBD1 for D (5 bases). The CDR3 length is 17 residues. CDR1 SGDLS and CDR2 YYNGEE come from the germline V gene. V was shortened by 0 bases and J by 6 bases, with 21 bases between the two germline ends. CDR3 sequence reads: CASSVESEWIEGPEAFF. The CDR3 bases are TGTGCCAGCAGCGTAGAGTCCGAGTGGATTGAGGGGCCTGAAGCTTTCTTT.

The chain couples TRBV12-5 to TRBJ1-3; the D gene is possibly TRBD1 (5 bases). With 8 bases removed from V and 7 bases from J, the gap between germline ends came to 12 bases. From germline, CDR1 is LGHNT and CDR2 FRNRAP. This CDR3 is 12 amino acids long. The CDR3 DNA sequence: TGTGCTAGTCGGGGAGCAGGGAACACCATATATTTT. Its protein product is CASRGAGNTIYF.

V is TRBV11-2 and J is TRBJ1-2; a weak D match, TRBD1 (6 bases). Germline CDR1 is SGHAT and CDR2 is FQNNGV. The CDR3 has 13 amino acids. V was trimmed by 5 bases and J by 10 bases, leaving 17 bases between them. The CDR3 bases are TGTGCCAGCAGCCAGTGGACAGTAAGGGACTACACCTTC. As protein: CASSQWTVRDYTF.

The rearrangement links TRBV7-2 to TRBJ2-7; the D gene is possibly TRBD2 (6 bases). Germline loops: CDR1 SGHTA, CDR2 FQGNSA. CDR3 size: 15 residues. With 1 base removed from V and 0 bases from J, the gap between germline ends came to 10 bases. The CDR3 sequence: CASSLGGTNSYEQYF. CDR3 DNA: TGTGCCAGCAGCTTAGGCGGGACCAACTCCTACGAGCAGTACTTC.

The genes are TRBV15 and TRBJ2-1; possibly TRBD1 for D (6 bases). The CDR3 is 14 residues long. Germline-derived CDR1 and CDR2 are LNHNV and YYDKDF (reference sequence). V lost 3 bases and J 4 bases, leaving 10 bases between the germline ends. CDR3 DNA sequence: TGTGCCACCAGCAGGGGGACAAGTTACAATGAGCAGTTCTTC. This sequence encodes CATSRGTSYNEQFF.

This clone appeared a single time. This rearrangement joins TRBV15 to TRBJ2-2, with no clear D. The germline V gene encodes CDR1 LNHNV and CDR2 YYDKDF (reference sequence). The CDR3 runs to 11 residues. Trimming took 1 base from V and 11 from J, leaving 5 bases between them. The CDR3 spells CATSRGAELFF. Written as DNA, the CDR3 is TGTGCCACCAGCAGAGGGGCCGAGCTGTTTTTT. Based on the CDR3 plus reference TRBV15 and TRBJ2-2, the full variable domain is DAMVIQNPRYQVTQFGKPVTLSCSQTLNHNVMYWYQQKSSQAPKLLFHYYDKDFNNEADTPDNFQSRRPNTSFCFLDIRSPGLGDTAMYLCATSRGAELFFGEGSRLTVL.

This chain joins TRBV12-5 and TRBJ2-3; D is perhaps TRBD2 (5 bases). The CDR3 consists of 16 residues. Looked up from germline, CDR1 is LGHNT and CDR2 is FRNRAP. The V gene lost 1 base and the J gene lost 0 bases, with 11 bases spanning the gap. The DNA for the CDR3 is TGTGCTAGTGGTTTGGACTATAGCGTTAGCACAGATACGCAGTATTTT. Amino acid sequence: CASGLDYSVSTDTQYF.

The J gene is TRBJ1-3, the V gene TRBV11-3; no reliable D call. The CDR3 is made up of 12 amino acids. Germline CDR1 is SGHNT and CDR2 is YENEEA. V was cut by 4 bases and J by 3 bases, with 4 bases left in between. CDR3 amino acids: CASSSNGNTIYF. The CDR3, as DNA: TGTGCCAGCAGCTCGAATGGAAACACCATATATTTT.

This clone was seen more than once but under ten times. This rearrangement joins TRBV4-3 to TRBJ1-1, with D unresolved. Germline loops: CDR1 LGHNA, CDR2 YSLEER. This CDR3 spans 14 amino acids. Trimming pared 5 bases from V and 11 bases from J, leaving 21 bases between. CDR3 sequence reads: CASSLRGRASFAFF. As DNA, the CDR3 is TGCGCCAGCAGCTTAAGAGGGAGGGCGTCGTTCGCTTTCTTT.

The chain employs TRBV6-5 and TRBJ2-3; TRBD2 agrees at 11 bases. This CDR3 comprises 16 residues. The germline V gene encodes CDR1 MNHEY and CDR2 SVGAGI. J lost 4 bases, V lost 4 bases, and 7 bases had no gene match. The CDR3 protein is CASSFLSGGDPDTQYF. The CDR3 DNA reads TGTGCCAGCAGTTTTCTTAGCGGGGGGGACCCAGATACGCAGTATTTT.

V usage is TRBV9 and J usage is TRBJ2-2, with 12 bases lining up with TRBD1. J gave up 4 bases and V 7 bases, and 11 bases lay outside the gene matches. Germline CDR1 and CDR2: SGDLS and YYNGEE. The CDR3 contains 17 residues. CDR3 bases: TGTGCCAGCCATCCCGGGACAGGGGGCTGGGGCACCGGGGAGCTGTTTTTT. Protein: CASHPGTGGWGTGELFF.